This record concerns one T cell receptor beta chain sequence. Its target is not known. These data are taken from a study of shared clonotypes between healthy human individuals. As defined, naive CD8 cells were CD45RO-negative and positively selected for CCR7, with terminally differentiated effector memory CD45RA+ cells excluded. Donors comprised only Caucasian adults living in Nashville, Tennessee. Repertoires were generated with immunoSEQ multiplex PCR, while TCRdb's copy carries only in-frame clones and drops some. The repertoire includes about 580,000 clones, about 98% of them detected once, and less than 0.35% sits in the top ten. Germline V gene sequence: CDR1 SGHAT, CDR2 FQNNGV. The V end lost 1 base, the J end lost 0 bases, and 10 bases lay between the germline ends. The CDR3 spans 16 residues. General observations from the study: Generally, estimated richness proved larger in naive subsets than it did in memory subsets.

This receptor was identified in a man aged 30 to 39 in good health. The V call is TRBV11-2, the J call TRBJ2-1; D is unclear. The sample was naive CD8+ T cells sorted from blood. In DNA, the CDR3 is TGTGCCAGCAGCTTAGTGGTCCCGAGCTCCTACAATGAGCAGTTCTTC. This codes for CASSLVVPSSYNEQFF.